A single sample is the source of the 14 T cell receptor beta chains below, sequenced in a study of blood T cell repertoires in COVID-19. The protocol was immunoSEQ multiplex PCR, while the TCRdb copy is restricted to in-frame clones and leaves out a portion. The table lists around 97,000 clones, about 88% of them singletons. The specimen was peripheral blood. The receptors derive from a human donor in a cohort sampled during active COVID-19.

The chain is built from TRBV15 and TRBJ2-3; TRBD1 matches at 9 bases. This CDR3 has 15 amino acids. CDR1 and CDR2 from the germline V gene are LNHNV and YYDKDF (reference sequence). V dropped 4 bases and J dropped 1; count of bases not matched to a gene: 3. Here the CDR3 reads CATSTRTGGTDTQYF. CDR3 coding DNA: TGTGCCACCAGCACCAGGACAGGGGGCACAGATACGCAGTATTTT.

The chain has TRBV10-2 and TRBJ2-2; tentatively, D is TRBD1 (5 bases). There are 18 residues in the CDR3. Trimming took 3 bases from V and 0 from J, leaving 17 bases between them. The germline CDR1 and CDR2 sequences are WSHSY and SAAADI. CDR3 protein: CASSEMRTLQANTGELFF. The CDR3 region has the DNA TGCGCCAGCAGTGAAATGAGGACACTACAAGCGAACACCGGGGAGCTGTTTTTT.

V gene TRBV2 combines with J gene TRBJ1-4; D might be TRBD1 (5 bases). Trimming left V 7 bases short and J 8 bases short, with 26 bases between. Germline CDR1 and CDR2: SNHLY and FYNNEI. The CDR3 spans 17 residues. The DNA for the CDR3 is TGTGCCAGCAAAGGAGGGGCAGGGTTTCGGCCAGGGGAAAAACTGTTTTTT. Translating gives CASKGGAGFRPGEKLFF.

The chain joins TRBV2 to TRBJ2-7; possibly TRBD1 for D (5 bases). Germline lookup yields CDR1 SNHLY and CDR2 FYNNEI. The CDR3 spans 11 residues. The ends were cut back, 5 bases at V and 7 bases at J, with 9 bases in the middle. The CDR3 DNA follows: TGTGCCAGCAGTTGGACACCGGAGCAGTACTTC. Translated: CASSWTPEQYF.

This chain joins TRBV25-1 and TRBJ2-6, with 8 bases that match TRBD1. The CDR3 covers 17 residues. Trimming at V came to 8 bases and at J to 0 bases, leaving 9 bases not matched to a gene. The V gene's germline CDR1 is MGHDK and CDR2 SYGVNS. The CDR3 DNA follows: TGTGCCAGCGGCCGGAGGACAGGGCCCTCTGGGGCCAACGTCCTGACTTTC. This codes for CASGRRTGPSGANVLTF.

The chain carries TRBV18 and TRBJ2-7, with 14 positions matching TRBD2. This CDR3 region has 15 residues. V was clipped by 4 bases and J by 6 bases; unmatched bases: 5. The germline CDR1 and CDR2 sequences are KGHSH and LQKENI. This chain's CDR3 is CASSRSGLAGAEQYF. In DNA form, the CDR3 reads TGTGCCAGCTCACGTTCGGGACTAGCGGGGGCCGAGCAGTACTTC.

The chain combines TRBV4-1 with TRBJ1-1; 10 bases line up with TRBD1. Germline V lookup: CDR1 MGHRA, CDR2 YSYEKL. V was clipped by 4 bases and J by 5 bases; unmatched bases: 4. This CDR3 has 14 amino acids. CDR3 nucleotides: TGCGCCAGCAGCCTAGGGACAGGGGTGACTGAAGCTTTCTTT. Translating gives CASSLGTGVTEAFF.

The V gene is TRBV5-5, the J gene TRBJ1-1; D is perhaps TRBD1 (6 bases). The CDR3 is 14 residues long. Germline CDR1 and CDR2: SGHKS and YYEKEE (reference sequence). Trimming pared 3 bases from V and 6 bases from J, leaving 15 bases between. CDR3 region: CASSSSRGRSEAFF. As DNA, the CDR3 is TGTGCCAGCAGCTCGAGCAGGGGCCGCTCTGAAGCTTTCTTT.

The V and J genes are TRBV4-1 and TRBJ2-7; 8 positions agree with TRBD2. Per germline, CDR1 MGHRA and CDR2 YSYEKL. V lost 1 base, J lost 2 bases, and 7 bases stayed unmatched. The CDR3 totals 16 residues. CDR3 amino acids: CASSQAISGAPYEQYF. In nucleotides, the CDR3 is TGCGCCAGCAGCCAAGCTATTAGCGGGGCACCCTACGAGCAGTACTTC.

CDR3 coding DNA: TGTGCCAGCAGCTTTACAGGGGGAGGGGGCAATGAGCAGTTCTTC. Translating gives CASSFTGGGGNEQFF. The chain links TRBV13 to TRBJ2-1; tentative D call: TRBD1 (8 bases). The CDR3 spans 15 residues. Germline values: CDR1 PRHDT, CDR2 FYEKMQ (reference sequence). V lost 3 bases and J 6 bases, leaving 15 bases between the germline ends.

The chain recombines TRBV4-1 with TRBJ2-4; tentatively, D is TRBD2 (5 bases). CDR1 is MGHRA and CDR2 is YSYEKL in the germline V gene. The V gene lost 0 bases and the J gene lost 1 base, with 13 bases spanning the gap. This CDR3 comprises 17 residues. The CDR3 sequence is CASSQDFPRGAKNIQYF. The CDR3 region has the DNA TGCGCCAGCAGCCAAGATTTTCCCCGCGGGGCCAAAAACATTCAGTACTTC.

V gene TRBV4-1 combines with J gene TRBJ1-5; maybe TRBD1 (5 bases). Trimming removed 1 base at V and 0 bases at J, with 16 bases between. Germline V CDR1 and CDR2: MGHRA, YSYEKL. The CDR3 is made up of 18 amino acids. The CDR3 region has the DNA TGCGCCAGCAGCCAAGGGGCTAAGGGACTGTATAGCAATCAGCCCCAGCATTTT. Its translation is CASSQGAKGLYSNQPQHF.

The rearrangement uses TRBV5-5 and TRBJ2-7, with D possibly matching TRBD1 (5 bases). Trimming cost V 2 bases and J 4 bases, with 13 bases left between them. The CDR3 has 14 amino acids. The germline V gene has CDR1 SGHKS and CDR2 YYEKEE (reference sequence). CDR3 DNA: TGTGCCAGCAGCTTATCCCAGGGCCCTTACGAGCAGTACTTC. It is translated as CASSLSQGPYEQYF. The full variable domain, rest sourced from reference TRBV5-5 and TRBJ2-7, is DAGVTQSPTHLIKTRGQQVTLRCSPISGHKSVSWYQQVLGQGPQFIFQYYEKEERGRGNFPDRFSARQFPNYSSELNVNALLLGDSALYLCASSLSQGPYEQYFGPGTRLTVT.

V is TRBV11-2 and J is TRBJ1-4; 7 bases align to TRBD1. Germline CDR1 reads SGHAT; CDR2 reads FQNNGV. Trimming removed 5 bases from V and 0 bases from J; junction bases left unmatched: 3. There are 15 residues in the CDR3. CDR3 sequence: CASSLQGATNEKLFF. In nucleotides, the CDR3 is TGTGCCAGCAGCCTTCAGGGGGCAACTAATGAAAAACTGTTTTTT.